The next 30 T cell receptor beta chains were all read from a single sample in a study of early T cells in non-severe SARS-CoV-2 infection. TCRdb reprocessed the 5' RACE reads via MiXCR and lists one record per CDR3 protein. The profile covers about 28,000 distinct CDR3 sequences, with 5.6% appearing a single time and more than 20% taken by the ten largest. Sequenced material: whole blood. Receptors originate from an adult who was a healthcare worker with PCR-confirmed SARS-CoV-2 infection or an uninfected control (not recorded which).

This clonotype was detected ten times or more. In DNA form, the CDR3 reads TGTGCAAGTCGCTTGTCAGGAGCCGGGGAGCTGTTTTTT. It codes for CASRLSGAGELFF. The V call is TRBV12-2, the J call TRBJ2-2. TRBV12-2 is assigned pseudogene status. CDR3 length equals 13 residues.

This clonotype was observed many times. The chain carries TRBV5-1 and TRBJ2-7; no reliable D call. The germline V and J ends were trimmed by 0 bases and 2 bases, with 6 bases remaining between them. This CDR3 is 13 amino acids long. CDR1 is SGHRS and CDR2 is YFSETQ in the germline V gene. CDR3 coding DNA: TGCGCCAGCAGCTTGGGGCGGACCTACGAGCAGTACTTC. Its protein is CASSLGRTYEQYF.

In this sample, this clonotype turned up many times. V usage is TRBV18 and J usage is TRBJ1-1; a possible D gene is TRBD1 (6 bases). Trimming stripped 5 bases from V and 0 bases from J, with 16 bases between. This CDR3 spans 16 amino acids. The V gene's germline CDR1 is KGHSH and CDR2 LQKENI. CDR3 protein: CASSLGQTLLNTEAFF. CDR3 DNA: TGTGCCAGCTCATTAGGACAGACTCTACTGAACACTGAAGCTTTCTTT.

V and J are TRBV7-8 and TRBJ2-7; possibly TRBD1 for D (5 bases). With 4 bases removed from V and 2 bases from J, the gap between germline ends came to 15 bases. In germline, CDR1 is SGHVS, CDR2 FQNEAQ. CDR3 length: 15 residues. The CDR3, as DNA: TGTGCCAGCAGCTGGGGCGACGGGTCTGCCTACGAGCAGTACTTC. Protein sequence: CASSWGDGSAYEQYF.

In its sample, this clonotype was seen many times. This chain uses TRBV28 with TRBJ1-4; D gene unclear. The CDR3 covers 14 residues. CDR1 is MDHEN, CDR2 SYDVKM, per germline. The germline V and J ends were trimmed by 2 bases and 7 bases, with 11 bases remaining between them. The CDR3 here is CASSLRSSPEKLFF. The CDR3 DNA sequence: TGTGCCAGCAGTTTAAGGTCAAGCCCTGAAAAACTGTTTTTT.

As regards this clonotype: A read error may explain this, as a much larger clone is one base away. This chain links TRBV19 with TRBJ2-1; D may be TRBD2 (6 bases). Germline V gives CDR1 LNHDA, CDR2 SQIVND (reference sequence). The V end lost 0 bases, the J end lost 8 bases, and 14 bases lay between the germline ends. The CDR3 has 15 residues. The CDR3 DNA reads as TGTGCCAGTAGTATAGATGGAGGGCTTGCGGATGAGCAGTTCTTC. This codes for CASSIDGGLADEQFF.

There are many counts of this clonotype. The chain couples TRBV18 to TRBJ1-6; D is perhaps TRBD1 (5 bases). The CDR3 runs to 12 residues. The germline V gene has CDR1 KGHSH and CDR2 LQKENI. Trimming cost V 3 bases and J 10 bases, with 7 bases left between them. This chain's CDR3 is CASSPRQSPLHF. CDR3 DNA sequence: TGTGCCAGCTCACCGCGACAGTCACCCCTCCACTTT.

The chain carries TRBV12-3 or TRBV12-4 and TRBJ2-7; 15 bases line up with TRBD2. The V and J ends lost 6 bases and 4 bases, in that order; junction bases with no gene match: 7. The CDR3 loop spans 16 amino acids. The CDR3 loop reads CASSRRTSGGAYEQYF. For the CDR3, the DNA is TGTGCCAGCAGCCGCCGGACTAGCGGGGGGGCTTACGAGCAGTACTTC.

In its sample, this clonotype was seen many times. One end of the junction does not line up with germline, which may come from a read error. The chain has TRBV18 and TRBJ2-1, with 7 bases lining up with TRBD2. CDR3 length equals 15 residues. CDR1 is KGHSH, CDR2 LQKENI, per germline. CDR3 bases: TGTGCCAGCTCCCCACTAGCGATCTATTACAATGAGCAGTTCTTC. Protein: CASSPLAIYYNEQFF.

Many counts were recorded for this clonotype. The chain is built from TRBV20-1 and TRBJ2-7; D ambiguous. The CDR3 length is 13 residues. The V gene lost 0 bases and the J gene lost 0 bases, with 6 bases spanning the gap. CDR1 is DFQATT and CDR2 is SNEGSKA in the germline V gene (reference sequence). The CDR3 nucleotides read TGCAGTGCTAGAGAATCAGGCTCCTACGAGCAGTACTTC. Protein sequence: CSARESGSYEQYF.

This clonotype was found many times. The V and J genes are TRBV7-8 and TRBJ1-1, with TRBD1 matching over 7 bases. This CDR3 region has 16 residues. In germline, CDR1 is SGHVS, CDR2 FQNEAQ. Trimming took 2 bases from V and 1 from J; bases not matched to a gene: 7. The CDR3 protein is CASSLLGGGGNTEAFF. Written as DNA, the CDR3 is TGTGCCAGCAGCTTACTTGGAGGGGGCGGGAACACTGAAGCTTTCTTT.

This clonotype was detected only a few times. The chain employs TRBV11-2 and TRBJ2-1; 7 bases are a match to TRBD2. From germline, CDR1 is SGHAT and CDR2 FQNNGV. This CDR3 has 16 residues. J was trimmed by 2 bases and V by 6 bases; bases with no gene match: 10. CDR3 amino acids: CASRRWGGTTYNEQFF. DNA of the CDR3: TGTGCCAGCAGAAGATGGGGGGGTACAACCTACAATGAGCAGTTCTTC.

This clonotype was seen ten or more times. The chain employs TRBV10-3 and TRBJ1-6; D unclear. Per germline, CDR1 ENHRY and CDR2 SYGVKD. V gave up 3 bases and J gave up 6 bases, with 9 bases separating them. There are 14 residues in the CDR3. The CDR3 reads CAISEDPVNSPLHF. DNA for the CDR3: TGTGCCATCAGTGAAGACCCCGTTAATTCACCCCTCCACTTT.

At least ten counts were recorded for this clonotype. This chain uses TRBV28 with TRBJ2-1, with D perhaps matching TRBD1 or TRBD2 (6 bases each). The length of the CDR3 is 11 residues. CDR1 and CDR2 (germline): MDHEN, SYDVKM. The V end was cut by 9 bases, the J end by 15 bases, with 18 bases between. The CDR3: CASSRGLRGFF. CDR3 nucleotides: TGTGCCAGTTCCAGGGGACTTAGGGGGTTCTTC.

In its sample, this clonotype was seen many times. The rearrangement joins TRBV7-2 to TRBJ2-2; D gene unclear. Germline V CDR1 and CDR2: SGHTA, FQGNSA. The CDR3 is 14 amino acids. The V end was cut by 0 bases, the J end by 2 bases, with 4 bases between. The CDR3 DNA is TGTGCCAGCAGCTTAGCTCTTAACACCGGGGAGCTGTTTTTT. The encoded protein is CASSLALNTGELFF.

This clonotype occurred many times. The CDR3 region has the DNA TGTGCCAGCAGTTTATCCTGGACCGGGGAGCTGTTTTTT. This codes for CASSLSWTGELFF. This rearrangement joins TRBV12-3 or TRBV12-4 to TRBJ2-2; D is unresolved. Trimming removed 2 bases from V and 5 bases from J, with 6 bases in between. This CDR3 is 13 amino acids long.

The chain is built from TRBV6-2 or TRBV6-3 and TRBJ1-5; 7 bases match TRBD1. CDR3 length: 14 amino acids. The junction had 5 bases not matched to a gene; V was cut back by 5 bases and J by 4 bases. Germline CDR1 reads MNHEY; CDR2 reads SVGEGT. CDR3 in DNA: TGTGCCAGCAGTCCCGGGACAGAGAATCAGCCCCAGCATTTT. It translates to CASSPGTENQPQHF.

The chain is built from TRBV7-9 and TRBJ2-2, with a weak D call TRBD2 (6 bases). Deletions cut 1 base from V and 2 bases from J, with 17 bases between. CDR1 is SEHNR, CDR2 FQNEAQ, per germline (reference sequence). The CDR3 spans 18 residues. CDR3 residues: CASSLGWGGGPNTGELFF. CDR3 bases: TGTGCCAGCAGCTTAGGGTGGGGAGGTGGACCAAACACCGGGGAGCTGTTTTTT.

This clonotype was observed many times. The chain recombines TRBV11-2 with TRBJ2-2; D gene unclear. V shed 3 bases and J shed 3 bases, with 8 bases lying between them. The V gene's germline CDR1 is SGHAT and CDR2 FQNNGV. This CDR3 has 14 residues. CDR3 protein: CASSFKGYTGELFF. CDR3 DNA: TGTGCCAGCAGCTTCAAGGGCTACACCGGGGAGCTGTTTTTT. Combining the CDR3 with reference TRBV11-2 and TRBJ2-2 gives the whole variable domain EAGVAQSPRYKIIEKRQSVAFWCNPISGHATLYWYQQILGQGPKLLIQFQNNGVVDDSQLPKDRFSAERLKGVDSTLKIQPAKLEDSAVYLCASSFKGYTGELFFGEGSRLTVL.

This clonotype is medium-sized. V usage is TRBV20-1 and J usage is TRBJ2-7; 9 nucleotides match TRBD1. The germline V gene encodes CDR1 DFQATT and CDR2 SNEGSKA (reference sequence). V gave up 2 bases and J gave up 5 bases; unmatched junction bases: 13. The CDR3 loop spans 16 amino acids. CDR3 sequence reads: CSARSLDRGPGDEQYF. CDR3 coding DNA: TGCAGTGCTAGATCTTTGGACAGGGGACCCGGGGACGAGCAGTACTTC.

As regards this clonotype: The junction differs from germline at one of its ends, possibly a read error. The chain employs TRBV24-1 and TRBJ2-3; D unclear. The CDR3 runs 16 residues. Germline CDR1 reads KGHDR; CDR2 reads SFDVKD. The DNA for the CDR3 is TGTGCCACCGGTGATTCCCGAGGTAGTAGCACAGATACGCAGTATTTT. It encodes CATGDSRGSSTDTQYF.

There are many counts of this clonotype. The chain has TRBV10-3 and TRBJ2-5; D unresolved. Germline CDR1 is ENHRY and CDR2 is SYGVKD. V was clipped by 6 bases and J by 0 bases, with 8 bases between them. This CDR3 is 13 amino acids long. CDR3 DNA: TGTGCCATCAGCGACGGCTACCAAGAGACCCAGTACTTC. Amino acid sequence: CAISDGYQETQYF.

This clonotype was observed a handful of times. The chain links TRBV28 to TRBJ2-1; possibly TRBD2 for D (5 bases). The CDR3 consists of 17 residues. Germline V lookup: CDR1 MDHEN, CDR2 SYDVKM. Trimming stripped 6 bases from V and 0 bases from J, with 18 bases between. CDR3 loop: CASSPPAGSNSYNEQFF. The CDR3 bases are TGTGCCAGCAGCCCGCCGGCGGGTTCTAACTCCTACAATGAGCAGTTCTTC. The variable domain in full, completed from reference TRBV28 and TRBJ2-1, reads DVKVTQSSRYLVKRTGEKVFLECVQDMDHENMFWYRQDPGLGLRLIYFSYDVKMKEKGDIPEGYSVSREKKERFSLILESASTNQTSMYLCASSPPAGSNSYNEQFFGPGTRLTVL.

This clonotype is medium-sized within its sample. The CDR3 DNA follows: TGTGCCAGCAGTTGGTTCGGACGGGGCGAGCAGTACTTC. Its protein is CASSWFGRGEQYF. This sequence joins TRBV6-5 and TRBJ2-7, with D possibly being TRBD2 (5 bases). The V gene lost 4 bases and the J gene lost 6 bases, with 13 bases spanning the gap. From germline, CDR1 is MNHEY and CDR2 SVGAGI. This CDR3 region has 13 residues.

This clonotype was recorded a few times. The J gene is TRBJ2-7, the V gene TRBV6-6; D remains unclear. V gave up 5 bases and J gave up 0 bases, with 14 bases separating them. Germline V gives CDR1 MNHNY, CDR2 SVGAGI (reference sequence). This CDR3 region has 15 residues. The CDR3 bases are TGTGCCAGCAGTGGAGACATCCTCAGCTCCTACGAGCAGTACTTC. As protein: CASSGDILSSYEQYF.

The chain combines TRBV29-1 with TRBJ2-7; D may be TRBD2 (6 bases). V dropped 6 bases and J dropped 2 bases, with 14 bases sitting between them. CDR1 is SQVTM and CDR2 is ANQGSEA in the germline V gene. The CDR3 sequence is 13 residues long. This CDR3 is CSVEGTETYEQYF. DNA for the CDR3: TGCAGCGTCGAGGGGACTGAAACCTACGAGCAGTACTTC.

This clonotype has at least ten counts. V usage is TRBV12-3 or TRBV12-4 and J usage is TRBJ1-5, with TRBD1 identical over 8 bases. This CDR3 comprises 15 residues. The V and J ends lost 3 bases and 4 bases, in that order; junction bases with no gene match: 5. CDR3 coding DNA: TGTGCCAGCAGTTTCGACAGGGGTAGGAATCAGCCCCAGCATTTT. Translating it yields CASSFDRGRNQPQHF.

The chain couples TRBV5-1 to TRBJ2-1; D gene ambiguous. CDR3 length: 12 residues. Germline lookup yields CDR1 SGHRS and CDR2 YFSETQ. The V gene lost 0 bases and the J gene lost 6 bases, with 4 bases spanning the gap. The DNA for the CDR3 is TGCGCCAGCAGCTTGGACGGCAATGAGCAGTTCTTC. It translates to CASSLDGNEQFF.

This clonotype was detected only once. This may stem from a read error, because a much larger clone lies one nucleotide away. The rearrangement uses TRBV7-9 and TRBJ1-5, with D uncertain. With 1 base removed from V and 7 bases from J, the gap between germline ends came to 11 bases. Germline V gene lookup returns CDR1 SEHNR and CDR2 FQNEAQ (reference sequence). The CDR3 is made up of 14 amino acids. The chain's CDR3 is CASSLGGVGQPQHF. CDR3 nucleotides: TGTGCCAGCAGCTTAGGCGGGGTCGGACAGCCCCAGCATTTT.

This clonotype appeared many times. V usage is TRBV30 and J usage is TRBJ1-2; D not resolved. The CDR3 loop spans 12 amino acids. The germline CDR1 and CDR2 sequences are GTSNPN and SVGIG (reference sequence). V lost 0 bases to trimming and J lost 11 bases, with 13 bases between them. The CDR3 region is CAWSVLDRSYTF. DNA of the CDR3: TGTGCCTGGAGTGTGTTGGACCGAAGTTACACCTTC.